One sample yielded the 21 T cell receptor beta chains listed below, sequenced in a study of T cell responses to AZD1222 COVID-19 vaccine. Profiled with immunoSEQ multiplex PCR; TCRdb holds only in-frame clones, not every one. The sample consists of around 140,000 clones, 90% to 95% of them appearing once. This specimen consisted of peripheral blood, obtained after recovery from COVID-19. The receptors stem from an adult who had recovered from COVID-19.

The rearrangement joins TRBV14 to TRBJ2-7, with 7 bases fitting TRBD1. The CDR3 extends over 17 amino acids. The junction had 14 bases not matched to a gene; V was cut back by 1 base and J by 5 bases. Looked up from germline, CDR1 is SGHDN and CDR2 is FVKESK. The chain's CDR3 is CASSQARRQGRKNEQYF. In nucleotides, the CDR3 is TGTGCCAGCAGCCAAGCGAGGCGACAGGGAAGGAAAAACGAGCAGTACTTC.

V gene TRBV18 combines with J gene TRBJ2-6; D is perhaps TRBD1 (6 bases). V was cut by 3 bases and J by 4 bases, with 13 bases left in between. CDR1 KGHSH and CDR2 LQKENI come from the germline V gene. The CDR3 length is 16 residues. DNA for the CDR3: TGTGCCAGCTCACCGGGGGCGCCGGGGGGGGCCAACGTCCTGACTTTC. It codes for CASSPGAPGGANVLTF.

The chain joins TRBV9 to TRBJ2-7, with D perhaps being TRBD1 or TRBD2 (5 bases each). This CDR3 contains 15 residues. V was shortened by 2 bases and J by 2 bases, with 14 bases between the two germline ends. Germline V gives CDR1 SGDLS, CDR2 YYNGEE. This CDR3 is CASSVQGEMAYEQYF. CDR3 coding DNA: TGTGCCAGCAGCGTCCAGGGAGAGATGGCCTACGAGCAGTACTTC.

This chain uses TRBV28 with TRBJ2-3, with 7 nucleotides matching TRBD2. The V gene's germline CDR1 is MDHEN and CDR2 SYDVKM. The CDR3 runs to 14 residues. V shed 2 bases and J 1 base; nucleotides not matched to a gene: 0. CDR3 in amino acids: CASSLGGGTDTQYF. CDR3 nucleotides: TGTGCCAGCAGTTTAGGGGGGGGCACAGATACGCAGTATTTT.

V and J are TRBV11-2 and TRBJ2-7, with a weak D call TRBD1 (6 bases). V was trimmed by 5 bases and J by 5 bases, leaving 19 bases between them. CDR1 and CDR2 (germline): SGHAT, FQNNGV. The CDR3 extends over 15 amino acids. CDR3 residues: CASSRTGTSIHEQYF. The CDR3 DNA reads as TGTGCCAGCAGCAGAACAGGGACGTCAATCCACGAGCAGTACTTC.

The rearrangement joins TRBV2 to TRBJ2-7, with 7 nucleotides matching TRBD2. The CDR3 contains 14 residues. Germline loops: CDR1 SNHLY, CDR2 FYNNEI. The V gene end was trimmed by 6 bases and the J gene end by 0 bases; junction bases not matched to a gene: 5. Here the CDR3 DNA reads TGTGCCAGCAGAAGCGGGGCAAGCTCCTACGAGCAGTACTTC. It yields the protein CASRSGASSYEQYF.

This chain links TRBV28 with TRBJ1-1, with 7 positions matching TRBD1. The V and J ends lost 8 bases and 0 bases, in that order; junction bases with no gene match: 12. The germline gives CDR1 MDHEN, CDR2 SYDVKM. CDR3 length: 16 residues. The CDR3 DNA sequence: TGTGCCAGCCTACCCCCTAGGGGGCCCATGAACACTGAAGCTTTCTTT. Protein product: CASLPPRGPMNTEAFF. The entire variable domain, with the rest obtained from reference TRBV28 and TRBJ1-1, is as follows: DVKVTQSSRYLVKRTGEKVFLECVQDMDHENMFWYRQDPGLGLRLIYFSYDVKMKEKGDIPEGYSVSREKKERFSLILESASTNQTSMYLCASLPPRGPMNTEAFFGQGTRLTVV.

The genes are TRBV28 and TRBJ2-3; 8 positions agree with TRBD2. The CDR3 is 15 amino acids. In germline, CDR1 is MDHEN, CDR2 SYDVKM. V shed 4 bases, J shed 2 bases, and the junction held 5 bases outside the gene matches. The CDR3 nucleotides read TGTGCCAGCAGTTCCGGGACTAGGCCCACAGATACGCAGTATTTT. Amino acid sequence: CASSSGTRPTDTQYF. Based on the CDR3 plus reference TRBV28 and TRBJ2-3, the full variable domain is DVKVTQSSRYLVKRTGEKVFLECVQDMDHENMFWYRQDPGLGLRLIYFSYDVKMKEKGDIPEGYSVSREKKERFSLILESASTNQTSMYLCASSSGTRPTDTQYFGPGTRLTVL.

The chain carries TRBV28 and TRBJ2-7; D perhaps matches TRBD2 (6 bases). Between the trimmed V and J ends, which lost 5 bases and 6 bases, there was a span of 26 bases. The germline V gene has CDR1 MDHEN and CDR2 SYDVKM. This CDR3 is built from 17 residues. The CDR3 DNA reads TGTGCCAGCAGTCCACGGGACCGGGACTTCAAACCGGCCGAGCAGTACTTC. Translated, it gives CASSPRDRDFKPAEQYF. Based on the CDR3 plus reference TRBV28 and TRBJ2-7, the full variable domain is DVKVTQSSRYLVKRTGEKVFLECVQDMDHENMFWYRQDPGLGLRLIYFSYDVKMKEKGDIPEGYSVSREKKERFSLILESASTNQTSMYLCASSPRDRDFKPAEQYFGPGTRLTVT.

The sample holds a few counts of this clone. The chain couples TRBV5-1 to TRBJ2-7; 8 nucleotides match TRBD1. Germline V gene data show CDR1 as SGHRS and CDR2 as YFSETQ. There are 12 residues in the CDR3. After removal of 3 bases from V and 6 bases from J, the junction contained 2 bases not matched to a gene. The CDR3 sequence is CASSWGQAEQYF. The CDR3 DNA sequence: TGCGCCAGCAGCTGGGGACAGGCCGAGCAGTACTTC.

The chain recombines TRBV28 with TRBJ1-2; D call uncertain. Between the trimmed V and J ends, which lost 2 bases and 4 bases, there was a span of 8 bases. The CDR3 runs 13 residues. CDR1 is MDHEN, CDR2 SYDVKM, per germline. CDR3 nucleotide sequence: TGTGCCAGCAGTTTACTTCCGGGCTATGGCTACACCTTC. Residues: CASSLLPGYGYTF.

This chain joins TRBV5-1 and TRBJ1-2, with 7 bases fitting TRBD1. Per germline, CDR1 SGHRS and CDR2 YFSETQ. The CDR3 spans 17 residues. Trimming removed 4 bases from V and 5 bases from J; junction bases left unmatched: 17. Here the CDR3 DNA reads TGCGCCAGCAGCCCTCGGGGACAGCTCCATCCAGAATATGGCTACACCTTC. Its translation is CASSPRGQLHPEYGYTF.

The gene calls are TRBV11-2 and TRBJ2-7; D unresolved. Germline lookup yields CDR1 SGHAT and CDR2 FQNNGV. The CDR3 loop spans 13 amino acids. Trimming took 1 base from V and 3 from J, leaving 7 bases between them. The chain's CDR3 is CASSLAQLYEQYF. In DNA form, the CDR3 reads TGTGCCAGCAGCTTAGCCCAGCTCTACGAGCAGTACTTC.

The chain recombines TRBV30 with TRBJ1-2, with a weak D call TRBD1 (5 bases). The CDR3 is 14 amino acids. Germline V gene data show CDR1 as GTSNPN and CDR2 as SVGIG (reference sequence). V was shortened by 2 bases and J by 6 bases, with 16 bases between the two germline ends. The CDR3, as DNA: TGTGCCTGGAGTCTGGGGCAGGGTCTTGATGGCTACACCTTC. It encodes CAWSLGQGLDGYTF.

J is TRBJ2-3 and V is TRBV19; 9 bases are a match to TRBD1. Germline assignment: CDR1 LNHDA and CDR2 SQIVND (reference sequence). The J segment lost 7 bases and the V segment lost 5 bases, leaving 7 bases of the junction unmatched. The CDR3 is 14 residues long. The CDR3 nucleotides read TGTGCCAGTAGTGCTGGGACAGGGACTTATACGCAGTATTTT. Translated, it gives CASSAGTGTYTQYF.

This clone occurred a few times. CDR3 protein: CASSLDVAYEQYF. CDR3 bases: TGTGCCAGCAGCTTAGACGTGGCGTACGAGCAGTACTTC. The chain joins TRBV7-9 to TRBJ2-7, with D uncertain. Looked up from germline, CDR1 is SEHNR and CDR2 is FQNEAQ (reference sequence). The CDR3 is 13 residues long. V was clipped by 1 base and J by 4 bases, with 8 bases between them.

This chain links TRBV5-1 with TRBJ1-4; D is undetermined. V dropped 2 bases and J dropped 2 bases, with 7 bases sitting between them. The CDR3 has 14 residues. Germline CDR1 is SGHRS and CDR2 is YFSETQ. In nucleotides, the CDR3 is TGCGCCAGCAGCTTTGGTCAGACTAATGAAAAACTGTTTTTT. Protein product: CASSFGQTNEKLFF.

The gene calls are TRBV13 and TRBJ1-3; TRBD1 matches 7 bases. V was pared by 2 bases and J by 2 bases, with 0 bases of the junction left unmatched. The germline CDR1 and CDR2 sequences are PRHDT and FYEKMQ (reference sequence). The CDR3 length is 14 residues. The CDR3 is CASSLTGAGNTIYF. CDR3 bases: TGTGCCAGCAGCTTAACAGGGGCTGGAAACACCATATATTTT.

V is TRBV27 and J is TRBJ1-2; 9 nucleotides agree with TRBD1. The length of the CDR3 is 15 residues. The J segment lost 1 base and the V segment lost 4 bases, leaving 4 bases of the junction unmatched. Germline loops: CDR1 MNHEY, CDR2 SMNVEV (reference sequence). CDR3 residues: CASSSTGGFNYGYTF. CDR3 nucleotide sequence: TGTGCCAGCAGTTCGACAGGGGGATTTAACTATGGCTACACCTTC.

This clone was counted once. J is TRBJ2-5 and V is TRBV5-8, with D possibly called TRBD1 or TRBD2 (5 bases each). The CDR3 has 15 residues. The V gene lost 8 bases and the J gene lost 7 bases, with 24 bases spanning the gap. The germline V gene has CDR1 SGHTS and CDR2 YDEGEE. As DNA, the CDR3 is TGTGCCAGTTCTCCCCGTTGGACGAGTGGGGGGACCCAGTACTTC. Translating gives CASSPRWTSGGTQYF. The whole variable domain, filled in from reference TRBV5-8 and TRBJ2-5, reads EAGVTQSPTHLIKTRGQQATLRCSPISGHTSVYWYQQALGLGLQFLLWYDEGEERNRGNFPPRFSGRQFPNYSSELNVNALELEDSALYLCASSPRWTSGGTQYFGPGTRLLVL.

This rearrangement joins TRBV11-2 to TRBJ2-2; perhaps TRBD2 as D (6 bases). CDR3 size: 13 residues. Per germline, CDR1 SGHAT and CDR2 FQNNGV. V was trimmed by 7 bases and J by 5 bases, leaving 11 bases between them. The CDR3 loop is CASKRAGTGELFF. CDR3 coding DNA: TGTGCCAGCAAAAGGGCGGGAACCGGGGAGCTGTTTTTT. The whole variable domain, filled in from reference TRBV11-2 and TRBJ2-2, reads EAGVAQSPRYKIIEKRQSVAFWCNPISGHATLYWYQQILGQGPKLLIQFQNNGVVDDSQLPKDRFSAERLKGVDSTLKIQPAKLEDSAVYLCASKRAGTGELFFGEGSRLTVL.